Presented here are 14 T cell receptor beta chains from one specimen sequenced in a study of shared clonotypes between healthy human individuals. Clones were sequenced by immunoSEQ multiplex PCR, and TCRdb holds only the in-frame ones, with some missing. The data show approximately 740,000 clones, less than 85% seen once. Sequencing input: memory CD4+ T cells sorted from blood. Stated subset: CD45RA-negative fraction. Every receptor here comes from a woman aged 25 to 39 in good health.

The rearrangement uses TRBV21-1 and TRBJ2-3; TRBD1 was called by the table and not checked on the DNA. TRBV21-1 is termed a pseudogene. The CDR3 sequence is 15 residues long. CDR3: CASSRRRLQGDTQYF. The CDR3 region has the DNA TGTGCCAGCAGCAGGAGAAGACTTCAGGGAGATACGCAGTATTTT.

The chain couples TRBV6-5 to TRBJ2-1, with 11 nucleotides matching TRBD2. Germline loops: CDR1 MNHEY, CDR2 SVGAGI. J was trimmed by 8 bases and V by 4 bases; bases with no gene match: 7. This CDR3 contains 15 residues. The chain's CDR3 is CASSSQGLAGYEQFF. The CDR3 coding sequence is TGTGCCAGCAGTTCCCAAGGACTAGCGGGCTATGAGCAGTTCTTC.

The chain couples TRBV21-1 to TRBJ2-7; the D call of TRBD1 is as the table states it, not checked on the DNA. TRBV21-1 is a known pseudogene. The CDR3 extends over 16 amino acids. CDR3 DNA sequence: TGTGCCAGCAGCAGAGAGGGTCCTACAGGGCCCTACGAGCAGTACTTC. Protein sequence: CASSREGPTGPYEQYF.

The V call is TRBV6-1, the J call TRBJ2-4, with 8 nucleotides matching TRBD1. The CDR3 covers 13 residues. Germline V gene lookup returns CDR1 MNHNS and CDR2 SASEGT. V lost 7 bases and J lost 6; bases outside the gene matches: 5. DNA of the CDR3: TGTGCCAGCACCAGGGGGCTTGGAAACATTCAGTACTTC. Residues: CASTRGLGNIQYF.

This clone was seen ten or more times. V gene TRBV5-1 combines with J gene TRBJ1-1; TRBD1 matches 8 bases. Losses at the gene ends were 4 bases for V and 2 bases for J; bases not matched to a gene: 7. CDR1 is SGHRS and CDR2 is YFSETQ in the germline V gene. The CDR3 runs to 15 residues. The CDR3 DNA is TGCGCCAGCAGCCGCGCGACAGGGGTCAACACTGAAGCTTTCTTT. Amino acid sequence: CASSRATGVNTEAFF.

V and J are TRBV28 and TRBJ2-1; 7 bases line up with TRBD2. The CDR3 has 16 amino acids. The junction had 14 bases not matched to a gene; V was cut back by 8 bases and J by 4 bases. CDR1 and CDR2 from the germline V gene are MDHEN and SYDVKM. CDR3 amino acids: CASGFRGSGVYNEQFF. Here the CDR3 DNA reads TGTGCCAGCGGCTTCCGCGGGAGTGGGGTTTACAATGAGCAGTTCTTC.

A word on this clone: In the same sample, other DNA sequences code for this CDR3. The V and J genes are TRBV7-9 and TRBJ2-7, with D uncertain. CDR1 and CDR2 from the germline V gene are SEHNR and FQNEAQ (reference sequence). V lost 6 bases to trimming and J lost 5 bases, with 8 bases between them. CDR3 size: 11 residues. The CDR3 bases are TGTGCCAGCAGTCTAGTGGACGAGCAGTACTTC. Its protein is CASSLVDEQYF.

The rearrangement uses TRBV2 and TRBJ2-2; 8 bases fit TRBD1. Trimming cost V 7 bases and J 3 bases; bases outside gene matches: 10. Per germline, CDR1 SNHLY and CDR2 FYNNEI. The CDR3 has 16 amino acids. CDR3 protein: CASTLTDRADTGELFF. The CDR3 nucleotides are TGTGCCAGCACCTTGACGGACAGGGCGGACACCGGGGAGCTGTTTTTT. Based on the CDR3 plus reference TRBV2 and TRBJ2-2, the full variable domain is EPEVTQTPSHQVTQMGQEVILRCVPISNHLYFYWYRQILGQKVEFLVSFYNNEISEKSEIFDDQFSVERPDGSNFTLKIRSTKLEDSAMYFCASTLTDRADTGELFFGEGSRLTVL.

This clone was detected many times. The rearrangement joins TRBV20-1 to TRBJ1-2; possibly TRBD1 for D (5 bases). The CDR3 has 11 amino acids. Germline CDR1 and CDR2: DFQATT and SNEGSKA (reference sequence). V lost 4 bases, J lost 12 bases, and 15 bases lay in between. This CDR3 reads CSAKTHRLHTF. CDR3 sequence (DNA): TGCAGTGCTAAAACGCACAGGCTCCACACCTTC.

The rearrangement joins TRBV6-5 to TRBJ2-5, with 12 nucleotides matching TRBD2. Germline CDR1 and CDR2: MNHEY and SVGAGI. The V segment lost 0 bases and the J segment 7 bases; nucleotides outside the gene matches: 6. The CDR3 loop spans 16 amino acids. The CDR3 DNA follows: TGTGCCAGCAGTTACTCGACTAGCGGGGGCCCGAGGACCCAGTACTTC. This gives the protein CASSYSTSGGPRTQYF.

Remarks on this clone: Other DNA sequences in this specimen translate into the identical CDR3. The genes are TRBV29-1 and TRBJ2-7, with 10 bases identical to TRBD1. V shed 6 bases, J shed 5 bases, and the junction held 4 bases outside the gene matches. Germline lookup yields CDR1 SQVTM and CDR2 ANQGSEA. CDR3 length: 12 amino acids. The CDR3 DNA is TGCAGCGTCGGACAGGGGGGGGACGAGCAGTACTTC. It translates to CSVGQGGDEQYF.

The rearrangement joins TRBV19 to TRBJ2-3; 10 positions agree with TRBD2. V lost 6 bases and J lost 0; bases outside the gene matches: 6. CDR1 LNHDA and CDR2 SQIVND come from the germline V gene (reference sequence). CDR3 length equals 16 residues. CDR3 in DNA: TGTGCCAGTAGCCTTGTAGCGGGAGGCAGCACAGATACGCAGTATTTT. It is translated as CASSLVAGGSTDTQYF.

This chain joins TRBV5-1 and TRBJ1-4, with TRBD1 as a possible D gene (5 bases). This CDR3 region has 15 residues. V lost 0 bases and J lost 4, with 10 bases in between. Germline CDR1 SGHRS, CDR2 YFSETQ. The CDR3 DNA reads as TGCGCCAGCAGCTTGGGAACAGGCCTTAATGAAAAACTGTTTTTT. It translates to CASSLGTGLNEKLFF.

J is TRBJ2-4 and V is TRBV29-1, with D unresolved. Germline values: CDR1 SQVTM, CDR2 ANQGSEA. Trimming took 0 bases from V and 6 from J, leaving 9 bases between them. The CDR3 consists of 13 residues. Here the CDR3 DNA reads TGCAGCGTTGAAGATAATCCTCGAAACATTCAGTACTTC. This translates into CSVEDNPRNIQYF.